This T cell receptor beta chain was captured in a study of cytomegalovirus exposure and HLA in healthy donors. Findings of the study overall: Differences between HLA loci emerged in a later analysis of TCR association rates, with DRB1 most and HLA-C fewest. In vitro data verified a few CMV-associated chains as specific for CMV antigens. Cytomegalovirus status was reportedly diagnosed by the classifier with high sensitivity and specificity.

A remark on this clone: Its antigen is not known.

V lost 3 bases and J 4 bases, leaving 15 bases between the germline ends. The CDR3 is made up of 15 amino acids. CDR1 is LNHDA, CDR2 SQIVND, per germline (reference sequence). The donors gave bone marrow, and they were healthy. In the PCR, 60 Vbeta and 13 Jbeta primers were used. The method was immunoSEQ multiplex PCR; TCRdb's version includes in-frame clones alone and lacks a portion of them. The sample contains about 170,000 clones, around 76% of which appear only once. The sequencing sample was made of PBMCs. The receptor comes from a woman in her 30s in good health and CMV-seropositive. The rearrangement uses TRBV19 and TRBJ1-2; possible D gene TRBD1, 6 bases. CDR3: CASSIEDSDFYGYTF. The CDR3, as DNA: TGTGCCAGTAGTATTGAGGACAGCGATTTCTATGGCTACACCTTC.